Given below is one TCR beta chain in context. The table came from immunoSEQ multiplex PCR; TCRdb's copy has only in-frame clones and leaves some out. Seen here are about 250,000 clones, more than 75% observed once, and the top ten hold 5% to 8%. Germline-derived CDR1 and CDR2 are MDHEN and SYDVKM. V lost 6 bases to trimming and J lost 3 bases; unmatched junction nucleotides: 6. This CDR3 comprises 17 residues. The data were taken from a study of blood T cell repertoires in COVID-19. Assignment of participants to cohorts was predicated upon participant-reported clinical history. Sequenced input: PBMCs or T cells enriched from blood (not recorded which). The chain recombines TRBV28 with TRBJ2-3, with 16 bases aligning to TRBD2. The source of this sequence is a woman aged 45-65 years who had been exposed to COVID-19. As DNA, the CDR3 is TGTGCCAGCAGCGGGACTAGCGGGGGGGCTGGGACAGATACGCAGTATTTT. The encoded protein is CASSGTSGGAGTDTQYF.